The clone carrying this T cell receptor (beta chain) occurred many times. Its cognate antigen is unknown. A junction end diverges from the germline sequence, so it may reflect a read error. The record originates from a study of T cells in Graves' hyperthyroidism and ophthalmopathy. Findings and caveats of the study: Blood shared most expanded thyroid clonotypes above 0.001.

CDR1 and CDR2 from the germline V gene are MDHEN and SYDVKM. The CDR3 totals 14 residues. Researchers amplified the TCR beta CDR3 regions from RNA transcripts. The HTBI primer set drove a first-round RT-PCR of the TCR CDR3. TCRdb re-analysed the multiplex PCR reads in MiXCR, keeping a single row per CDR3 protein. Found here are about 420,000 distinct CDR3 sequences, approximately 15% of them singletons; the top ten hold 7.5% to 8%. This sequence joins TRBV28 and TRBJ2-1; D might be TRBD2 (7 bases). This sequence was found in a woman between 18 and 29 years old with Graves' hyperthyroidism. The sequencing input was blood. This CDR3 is CASSRGGGRNGQFF. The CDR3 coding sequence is TGTGCCAGCAGTAGAGGCGGGGGCCGGAATGGGCAGTTCTTC. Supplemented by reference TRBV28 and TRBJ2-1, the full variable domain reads DVKVTQSSRYLVKRTGEKVFLECVQDMDHENMFWYRQDPGLGLRLIYFSYDVKMKEKGDIPEGYSVSREKKERFSLILESASTNQTSMYLCASSRGGGRNGQFFGPGTRLTVL.